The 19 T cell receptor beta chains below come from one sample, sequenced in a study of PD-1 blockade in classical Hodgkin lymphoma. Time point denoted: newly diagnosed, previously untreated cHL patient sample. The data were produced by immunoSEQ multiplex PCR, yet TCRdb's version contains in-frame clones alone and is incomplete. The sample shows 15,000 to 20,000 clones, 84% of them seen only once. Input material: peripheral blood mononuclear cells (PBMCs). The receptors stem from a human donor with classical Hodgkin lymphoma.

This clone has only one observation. The CDR3 region is CSVVLSISQETQYF. The CDR3 DNA follows: TGCAGCGTTGTACTCTCTATAAGCCAAGAGACCCAGTACTTC. This chain connects TRBV29-1 to TRBJ2-5; D remains ambiguous. V was clipped by 4 bases and J by 1 base, with 13 bases between them. The CDR3 sequence is 14 residues long. CDR1 and CDR2 (germline): SQVTM, ANQGSEA.

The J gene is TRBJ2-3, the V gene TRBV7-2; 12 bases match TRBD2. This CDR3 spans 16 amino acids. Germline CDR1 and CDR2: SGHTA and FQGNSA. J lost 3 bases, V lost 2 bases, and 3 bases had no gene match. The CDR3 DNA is TGTGCCAGCAGCTTATACGGGACTAGCGGGACAGATACGCAGTATTTT. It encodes CASSLYGTSGTDTQYF.

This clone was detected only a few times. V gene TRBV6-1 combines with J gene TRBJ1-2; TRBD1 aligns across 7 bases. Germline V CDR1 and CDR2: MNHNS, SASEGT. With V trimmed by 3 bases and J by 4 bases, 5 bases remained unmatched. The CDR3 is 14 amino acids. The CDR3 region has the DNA TGTGCCAGCAGTGAGGACAGGAGGGGCTATGGCTACACCTTC. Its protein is CASSEDRRGYGYTF.

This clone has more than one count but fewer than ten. CDR3 nucleotide sequence: TGTGCCAGCAGACCCGGGACAGGGGGCATCAATGAGCAGTTCTTC. This gives the protein CASRPGTGGINEQFF. The chain uses TRBV6-1 and TRBJ2-1; 12 bases agree with TRBD1. The CDR3 runs 15 residues. V was pared by 6 bases and J by 6 bases, with 6 bases of the junction left unmatched. The V gene's germline CDR1 is MNHNS and CDR2 SASEGT.

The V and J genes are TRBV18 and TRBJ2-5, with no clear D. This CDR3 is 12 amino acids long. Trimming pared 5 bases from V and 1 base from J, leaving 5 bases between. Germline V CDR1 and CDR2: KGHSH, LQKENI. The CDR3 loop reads CASSRSQETQYF. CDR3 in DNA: TGTGCCAGCTCAAGGTCCCAAGAGACCCAGTACTTC.

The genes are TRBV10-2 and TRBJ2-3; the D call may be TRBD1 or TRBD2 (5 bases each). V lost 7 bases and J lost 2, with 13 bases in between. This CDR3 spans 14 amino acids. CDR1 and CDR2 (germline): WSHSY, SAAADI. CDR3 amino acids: CASTLGDLTDTQYF. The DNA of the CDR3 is TGCGCCAGCACCCTTGGGGACCTCACAGATACGCAGTATTTT.

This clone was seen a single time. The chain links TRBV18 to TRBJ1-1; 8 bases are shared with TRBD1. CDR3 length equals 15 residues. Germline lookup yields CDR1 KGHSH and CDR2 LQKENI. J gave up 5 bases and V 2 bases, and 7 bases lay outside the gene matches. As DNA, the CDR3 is TGTGCCAGCTCACCATCCCAGGGGGCGCGGACTGAAGCTTTCTTT. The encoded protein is CASSPSQGARTEAFF. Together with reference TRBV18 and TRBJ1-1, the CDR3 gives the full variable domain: NAGVMQNPRHLVRRRGQEARLRCSPMKGHSHVYWYRQLPEEGLKFMVYLQKENIIDESGMPKERFSAEFPKEGPSILRIQQVVRGDSAAYFCASSPSQGARTEAFFGQGTRLTVV.

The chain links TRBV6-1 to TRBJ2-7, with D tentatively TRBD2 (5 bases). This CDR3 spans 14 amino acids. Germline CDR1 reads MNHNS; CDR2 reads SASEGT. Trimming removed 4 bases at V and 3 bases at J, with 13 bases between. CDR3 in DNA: TGTGCCAGCAGTGGAACAGCGGAAGGCTACGAGCAGTACTTC. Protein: CASSGTAEGYEQYF.

The CDR3 DNA is TGTGCCAGCAGCTTATTGCGGGAGCACAATGAGCAGTTCTTC. Translated, it gives CASSLLREHNEQFF. The V and J genes are TRBV7-9 and TRBJ2-1; 7 nucleotides match TRBD2. CDR3 length: 14 amino acids. The V gene's germline CDR1 is SEHNR and CDR2 FQNEAQ (reference sequence). Trimming took 2 bases from V and 5 from J; bases not matched to a gene: 3.

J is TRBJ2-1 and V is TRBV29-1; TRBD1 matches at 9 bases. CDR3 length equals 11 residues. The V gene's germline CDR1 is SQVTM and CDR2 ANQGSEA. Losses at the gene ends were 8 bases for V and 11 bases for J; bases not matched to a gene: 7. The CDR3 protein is CSMGQGDKQFF. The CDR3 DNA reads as TGCAGCATGGGACAGGGAGATAAGCAGTTCTTC.

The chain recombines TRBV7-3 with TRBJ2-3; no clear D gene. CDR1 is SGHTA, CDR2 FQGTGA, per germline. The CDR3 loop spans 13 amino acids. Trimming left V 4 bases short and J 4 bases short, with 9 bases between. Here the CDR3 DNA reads TGTGCCAGCAGCTCTGACTCCCCAGATACGCAGTATTTT. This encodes CASSSDSPDTQYF.

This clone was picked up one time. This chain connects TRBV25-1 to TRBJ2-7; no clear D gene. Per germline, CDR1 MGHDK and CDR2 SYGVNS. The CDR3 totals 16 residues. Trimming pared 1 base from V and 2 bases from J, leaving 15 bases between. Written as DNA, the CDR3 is TGTGCCAGCAGTGAATTTATCACCAAGGGAACCTACGAGCAGTACTTC. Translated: CASSEFITKGTYEQYF.

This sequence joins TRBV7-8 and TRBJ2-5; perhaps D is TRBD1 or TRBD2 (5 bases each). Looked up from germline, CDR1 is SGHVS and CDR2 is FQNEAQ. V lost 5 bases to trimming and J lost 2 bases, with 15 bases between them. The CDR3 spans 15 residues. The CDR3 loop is CASSPKGRLQETQYF. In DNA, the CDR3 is TGTGCCAGCAGCCCAAAGGGACGGCTACAAGAGACCCAGTACTTC.

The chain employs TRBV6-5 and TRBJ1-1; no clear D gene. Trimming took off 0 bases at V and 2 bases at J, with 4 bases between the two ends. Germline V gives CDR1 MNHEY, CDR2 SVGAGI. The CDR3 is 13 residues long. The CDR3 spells CASSYSANTEAFF. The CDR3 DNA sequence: TGTGCCAGCAGTTACTCGGCAAACACTGAAGCTTTCTTT.

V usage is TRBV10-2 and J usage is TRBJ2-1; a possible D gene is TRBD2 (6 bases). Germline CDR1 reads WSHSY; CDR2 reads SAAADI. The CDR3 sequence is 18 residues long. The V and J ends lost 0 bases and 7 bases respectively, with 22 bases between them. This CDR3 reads CASSESTPAALAANEQFF. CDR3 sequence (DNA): TGCGCCAGCAGTGAGTCGACACCCGCGGCTTTAGCGGCTAATGAGCAGTTCTTC.

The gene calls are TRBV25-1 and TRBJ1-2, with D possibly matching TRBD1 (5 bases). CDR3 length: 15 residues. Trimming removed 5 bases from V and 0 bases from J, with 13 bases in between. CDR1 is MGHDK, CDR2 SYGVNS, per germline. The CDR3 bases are TGTGCCAGCAGTCGGGGCCAGTCCCCTAACTATGGCTACACCTTC. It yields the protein CASSRGQSPNYGYTF.

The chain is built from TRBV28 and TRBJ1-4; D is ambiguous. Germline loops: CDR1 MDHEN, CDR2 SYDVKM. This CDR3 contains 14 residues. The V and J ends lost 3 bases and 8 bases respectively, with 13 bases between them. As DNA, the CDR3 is TGTGCCAGCAGTTTCGACGGGTGGACGGAAAAACTGTTTTTT. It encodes CASSFDGWTEKLFF.

The CDR3 loop is CASSTPGNSYEQYF. The CDR3 region has the DNA TGTGCCAGTAGTACCCCCGGGAACTCCTACGAGCAGTACTTC. This sequence joins TRBV19 and TRBJ2-7, with D perhaps TRBD2 (5 bases). CDR1 and CDR2 from the germline V gene are LNHDA and SQIVND (reference sequence). There are 14 residues in the CDR3. The V end was cut by 4 bases, the J end by 0 bases, with 10 bases between.

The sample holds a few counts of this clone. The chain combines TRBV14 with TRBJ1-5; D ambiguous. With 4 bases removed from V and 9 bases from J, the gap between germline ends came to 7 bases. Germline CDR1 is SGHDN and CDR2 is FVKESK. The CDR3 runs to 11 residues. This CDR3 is CASSPLRPQHF. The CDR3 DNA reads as TGTGCCAGCAGCCCCCTCCGGCCCCAGCATTTT.